The 9 T cell receptor beta chains below come from one sample, sequenced in a study of OX40 agonist ivuxolimab in advanced cancers. Profiling relied on immunoSEQ multiplex PCR, and the TCRdb table lists in-frame clones only, not all of them. The data hold about 50,000 clones, with just under 85% observed a single time. The starting material was CD4+ or CD8+ T cells sorted from blood, obtained in a trial of the OX40 agonist ivuxolimab. Every receptor here comes from an adult with an advanced solid tumor such as melanoma, head and neck, liver or kidney cancer.

The rearrangement joins TRBV4-3 to TRBJ1-1, with TRBD1 matching 7 bases. The V gene end was trimmed by 1 base and the J gene end by 4 bases; junction bases not matched to a gene: 3. From germline, CDR1 is LGHNA and CDR2 YSLEER. The CDR3 runs 14 residues. The CDR3 loop reads CASSQGQGSTEAFF. The CDR3 DNA follows: TGCGCCAGCAGCCAAGGACAGGGCAGCACTGAAGCTTTCTTT.

The chain uses TRBV5-1 and TRBJ2-2; no clear D. V dropped 9 bases and J dropped 2 bases, with 14 bases sitting between them. CDR1 and CDR2 (germline): SGHRS, YFSETQ. This CDR3 spans 14 amino acids. CDR3 region: CATQLGLNTGELFF. The CDR3 DNA reads TGCGCCACCCAATTGGGGTTAAACACCGGGGAGCTGTTTTTT.

The chain uses TRBV6-5 and TRBJ2-7, with D possibly being TRBD1 (6 bases). From germline, CDR1 is MNHEY and CDR2 SVGAGI. The V gene lost 2 bases and the J gene lost 9 bases, with 14 bases spanning the gap. The CDR3 length is 13 residues. The CDR3 reads CASSYRRQGWQYF. CDR3 nucleotides: TGTGCCAGCAGTTACCGGCGCCAGGGGTGGCAGTACTTC.

The chain employs TRBV7-9 and TRBJ1-5, with TRBD1 identical over 7 bases. The V gene end was trimmed by 0 bases and the J gene end by 6 bases; junction bases not matched to a gene: 8. Germline values: CDR1 SEHNR, CDR2 FQNEAQ (reference sequence). The CDR3 is 16 residues long. The CDR3 is CASSLATGLGGQPQHF. The CDR3 region has the DNA TGTGCCAGCAGCTTAGCGACAGGGCTCGGAGGTCAGCCCCAGCATTTT.

This chain connects TRBV6-1 to TRBJ1-1; D is uncertain. V lost 5 bases to trimming and J lost 6 bases, with 16 bases between them. This CDR3 is 14 amino acids long. The germline CDR1 and CDR2 sequences are MNHNS and SASEGT. For the CDR3, the DNA is TGTGCCAGCAGTAGGACGGATGGGCTCGCTGAAGCTTTCTTT. Translation gives CASSRTDGLAEAFF.

This clone was picked up a small number of times. CDR3 sequence: CASSLDFGSYNEQFF. CDR3 DNA sequence: TGCGCCAGCAGCTTGGACTTTGGGTCCTACAATGAGCAGTTCTTC. The chain couples TRBV5-1 to TRBJ2-1; no definite D call. Trimming pared 0 bases from V and 1 base from J, leaving 8 bases between. The CDR3 extends over 15 amino acids. Germline lookup yields CDR1 SGHRS and CDR2 YFSETQ.

The chain employs TRBV18 and TRBJ1-1, with 7 bases that match TRBD1. V lost 4 bases, J lost 5 bases, and 7 bases stayed unmatched. Germline lookup yields CDR1 KGHSH and CDR2 LQKENI. This CDR3 is 14 amino acids long. This chain's CDR3 is CASSREQGRTEAFF. CDR3 nucleotides: TGTGCCAGCTCACGAGAACAGGGGAGGACTGAAGCTTTCTTT.

The CDR3 here is CASRTIGGASSNQPQHF. The CDR3 bases are TGTGCCAGCAGAACTATCGGAGGGGCTTCTAGCAATCAGCCCCAGCATTTT. The chain has TRBV28 and TRBJ1-5; weak D call: TRBD1 (5 bases). Per germline, CDR1 MDHEN and CDR2 SYDVKM. The CDR3 is made up of 17 amino acids. The V end was cut by 6 bases, the J end by 0 bases, with 18 bases between.

The chain uses TRBV6-1 and TRBJ1-4; D uncertain. V was cut by 11 bases and J by 8 bases, with 18 bases left in between. CDR3 size: 13 residues. Germline V CDR1 and CDR2: MNHNS, SASEGT. The CDR3 region has the DNA TGTGCCTGCCTCGGGGAGGCGTACGAAAAACTGTTTTTT. This encodes CACLGEAYEKLFF.